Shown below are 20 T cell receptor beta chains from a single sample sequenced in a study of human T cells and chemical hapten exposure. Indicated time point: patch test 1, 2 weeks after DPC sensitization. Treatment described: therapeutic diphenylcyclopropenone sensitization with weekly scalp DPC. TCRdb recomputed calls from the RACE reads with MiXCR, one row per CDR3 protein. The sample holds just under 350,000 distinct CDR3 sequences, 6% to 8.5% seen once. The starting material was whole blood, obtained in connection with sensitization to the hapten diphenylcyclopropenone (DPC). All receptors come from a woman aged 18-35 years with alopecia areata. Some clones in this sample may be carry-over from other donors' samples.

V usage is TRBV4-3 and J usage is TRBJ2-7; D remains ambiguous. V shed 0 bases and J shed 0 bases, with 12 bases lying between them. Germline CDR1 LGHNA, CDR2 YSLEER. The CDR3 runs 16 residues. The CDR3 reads CASSQDRAGSSYEQYF. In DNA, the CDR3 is TGCGCCAGCAGCCAAGATAGGGCAGGTAGCTCCTACGAGCAGTACTTC.

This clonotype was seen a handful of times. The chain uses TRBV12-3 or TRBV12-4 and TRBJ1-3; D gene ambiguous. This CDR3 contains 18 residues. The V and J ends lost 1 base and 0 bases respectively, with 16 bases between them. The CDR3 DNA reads TGTGCCAGCAGTTTAGGCCCCCGCAGGCGATACTCTGGAAACACCATATATTTT. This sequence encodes CASSLGPRRRYSGNTIYF.

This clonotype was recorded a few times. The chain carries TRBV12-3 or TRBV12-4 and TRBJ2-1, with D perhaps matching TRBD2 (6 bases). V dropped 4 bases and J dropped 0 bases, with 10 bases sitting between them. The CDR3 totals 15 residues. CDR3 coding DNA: TGTGCCAGCAGTTGGGACTCTAGCTCCTACAATGAGCAGTTCTTC. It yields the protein CASSWDSSSYNEQFF.

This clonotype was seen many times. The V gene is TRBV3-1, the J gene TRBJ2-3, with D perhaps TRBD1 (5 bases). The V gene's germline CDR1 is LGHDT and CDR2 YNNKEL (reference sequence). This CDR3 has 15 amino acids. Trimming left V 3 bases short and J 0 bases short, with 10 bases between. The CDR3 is CASSQDTDSTDTQYF. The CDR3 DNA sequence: TGTGCCAGCAGCCAGGACACCGATAGCACAGATACGCAGTATTTT.

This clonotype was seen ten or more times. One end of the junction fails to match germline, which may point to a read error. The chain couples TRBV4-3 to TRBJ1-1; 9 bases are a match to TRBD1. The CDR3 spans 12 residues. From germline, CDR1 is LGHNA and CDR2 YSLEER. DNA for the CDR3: TGTGCCAGCAGCCAGGACAGGGGTGAAGCTTTCTTT. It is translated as CASSQDRGEAFF.

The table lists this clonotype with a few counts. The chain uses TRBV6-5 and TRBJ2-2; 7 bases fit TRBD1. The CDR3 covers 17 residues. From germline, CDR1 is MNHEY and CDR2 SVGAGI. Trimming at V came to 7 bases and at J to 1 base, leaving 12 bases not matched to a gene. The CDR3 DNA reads TGTGCCAGCAACCTATTTCCGGGACAGAAGAACACCGGGGAGCTGTTTTTT. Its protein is CASNLFPGQKNTGELFF.

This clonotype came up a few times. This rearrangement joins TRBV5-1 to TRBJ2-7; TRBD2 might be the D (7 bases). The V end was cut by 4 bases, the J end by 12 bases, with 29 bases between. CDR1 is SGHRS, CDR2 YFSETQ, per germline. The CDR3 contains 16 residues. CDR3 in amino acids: CASSPSPHRGGHGSYF. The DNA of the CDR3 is TGCGCCAGCAGCCCCTCCCCTCATAGGGGGGGCCATGGATCGTACTTC.

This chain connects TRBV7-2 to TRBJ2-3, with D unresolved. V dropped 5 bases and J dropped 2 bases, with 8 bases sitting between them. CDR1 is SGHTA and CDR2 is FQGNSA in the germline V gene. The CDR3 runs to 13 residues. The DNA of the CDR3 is TGTGCCAGCAGCGGACGTCCCACAGATACGCAGTATTTT. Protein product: CASSGRPTDTQYF.

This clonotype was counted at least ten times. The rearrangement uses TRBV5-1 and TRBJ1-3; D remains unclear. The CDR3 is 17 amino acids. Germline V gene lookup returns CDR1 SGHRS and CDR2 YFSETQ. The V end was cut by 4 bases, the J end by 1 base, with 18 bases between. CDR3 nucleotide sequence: TGCGCCAGCAGCCTAGATTGGGGAACCAGATCTGGAAACACCATATATTTT. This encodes CASSLDWGTRSGNTIYF.

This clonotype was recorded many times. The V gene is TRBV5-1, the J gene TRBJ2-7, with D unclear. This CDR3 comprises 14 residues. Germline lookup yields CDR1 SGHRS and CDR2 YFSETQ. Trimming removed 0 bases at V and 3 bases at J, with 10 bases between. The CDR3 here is CASSLARENYEQYF. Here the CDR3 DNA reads TGCGCCAGCAGCTTGGCCCGAGAGAACTACGAGCAGTACTTC.

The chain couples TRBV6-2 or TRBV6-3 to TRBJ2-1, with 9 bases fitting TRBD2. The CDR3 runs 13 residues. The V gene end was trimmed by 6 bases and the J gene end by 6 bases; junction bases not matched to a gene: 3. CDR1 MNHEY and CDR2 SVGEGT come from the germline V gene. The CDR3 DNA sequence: TGTGCCAGCAGGGGGACTAGCACCAATGAGCAGTTCTTC. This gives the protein CASRGTSTNEQFF.

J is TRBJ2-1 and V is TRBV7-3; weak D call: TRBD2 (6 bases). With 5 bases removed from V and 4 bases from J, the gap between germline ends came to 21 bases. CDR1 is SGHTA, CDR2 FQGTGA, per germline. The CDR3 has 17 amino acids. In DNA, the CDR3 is TGTGCCAGCAGCCAACATGATTGGGGGGTACGATACAATGAGCAGTTCTTC. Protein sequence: CASSQHDWGVRYNEQFF.

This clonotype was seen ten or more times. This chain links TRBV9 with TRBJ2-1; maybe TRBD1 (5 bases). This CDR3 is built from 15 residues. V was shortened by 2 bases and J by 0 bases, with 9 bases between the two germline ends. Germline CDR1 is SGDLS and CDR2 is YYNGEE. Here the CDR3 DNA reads TGTGCCAGCAGCGTCAGGGAAGGCTCCTACAATGAGCAGTTCTTC. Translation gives CASSVREGSYNEQFF.

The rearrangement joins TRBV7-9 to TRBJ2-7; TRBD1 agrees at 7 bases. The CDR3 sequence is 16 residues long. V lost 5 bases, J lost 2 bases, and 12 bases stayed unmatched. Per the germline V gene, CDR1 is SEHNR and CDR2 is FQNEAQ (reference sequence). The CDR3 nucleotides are TGTGCCAGCAGCACCCTTACAGGGGCACACCCCTACGAGCAGTACTTC. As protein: CASSTLTGAHPYEQYF.

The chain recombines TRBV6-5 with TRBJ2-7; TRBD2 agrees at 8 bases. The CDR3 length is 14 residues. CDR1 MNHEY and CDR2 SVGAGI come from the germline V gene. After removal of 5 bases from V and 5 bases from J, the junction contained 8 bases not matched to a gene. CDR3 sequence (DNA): TGTGCCAGCAGTCGGGGGGGGGGCGTAAACGAGCAGTACTTC. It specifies CASSRGGGVNEQYF.

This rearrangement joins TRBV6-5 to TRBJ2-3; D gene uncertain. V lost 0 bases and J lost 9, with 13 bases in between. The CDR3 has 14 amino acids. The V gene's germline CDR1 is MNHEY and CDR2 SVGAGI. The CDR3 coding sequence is TGTGCCAGCAGTTACTCGAGATCCAGCGAGACGCAGTATTTT. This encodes CASSYSRSSETQYF.

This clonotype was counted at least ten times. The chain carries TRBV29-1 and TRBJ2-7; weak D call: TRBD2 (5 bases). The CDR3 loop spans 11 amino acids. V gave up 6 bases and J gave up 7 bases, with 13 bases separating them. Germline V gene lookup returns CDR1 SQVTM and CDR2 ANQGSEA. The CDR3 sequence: CSVEELREQYF. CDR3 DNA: TGCAGCGTGGAGGAGTTGCGTGAGCAGTACTTC.

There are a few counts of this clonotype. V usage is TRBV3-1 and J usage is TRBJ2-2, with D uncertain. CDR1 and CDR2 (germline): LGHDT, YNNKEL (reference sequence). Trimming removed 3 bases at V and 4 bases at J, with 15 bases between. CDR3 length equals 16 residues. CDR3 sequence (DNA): TGTGCCAGCAGCCATATCTGGGAAACGGCCACCGGGGAGCTGTTTTTT. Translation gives CASSHIWETATGELFF.

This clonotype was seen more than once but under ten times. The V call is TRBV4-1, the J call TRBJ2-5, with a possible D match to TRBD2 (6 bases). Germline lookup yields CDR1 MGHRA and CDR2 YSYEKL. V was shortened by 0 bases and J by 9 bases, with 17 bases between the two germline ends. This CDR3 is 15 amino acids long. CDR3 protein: CASSQEGGLTSAQYF. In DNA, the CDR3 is TGCGCCAGCAGCCAAGAAGGCGGACTAACCAGCGCCCAGTACTTC.

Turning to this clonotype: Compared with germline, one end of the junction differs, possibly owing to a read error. The CDR3 coding sequence is TGTGCCAGCAGCGAAAGCGGGGCTTACCCAAATACGCAGTTTTTT. This translates into CASSESGAYPNTQFF. This chain uses TRBV9 with TRBJ2-3; 7 positions match TRBD2. This CDR3 comprises 15 residues. Germline CDR1 reads SGDLS; CDR2 reads YYNGEE. Drawing the rest from reference TRBV9 and TRBJ2-3, the complete variable domain is DSGVTQTPKHLITATGQRVTLRCSPRSGDLSVYWYQQSLDQGLQFLIQYYNGEERAKGNILERFSAQQFPDLHSELNLSSLELGDSALYFCASSESGAYPNTQFFGPGTRLTVL.